This T cell receptor (beta chain) was captured by sequencing in a study of blood T cell repertoires in COVID-19 (dated by TCRdb to 2019 to 2021). Turning to the overall study: Collaborator samples came from the United States, Italy and Spain and covered acute and convalescent phases of COVID-19. The material from the prospective study consisted of cDNA or gDNA derived from T cells, B-cell-depleted T cells, or PBMCs. The dataset comprised deeply sampled blood TCRbeta repertoires from subjects exposed to, actively infected with, or recovered from COVID-19. A freely available public database, intended as a resource for researchers studying the immune response to SARS-CoV-2, is where the repertoires were released. The samples were drawn from the first 160 participants of the ongoing ImmuneRACE study and from some 1,300 subjects provided by 6 global collaborators. Sample metadata almost always included a de-identified subject ID, COVID-19 status, age in years and sex. Where HLA class I and class II types were available, the types were taken from metadata supplied by the sample provider, not from assay-based typing.

This clone was found once. Its antigen is unknown. The sample holds no much larger clone one base away, and base qualities are not on file. Collaborating institutions collected whole blood in K2EDTA tubes following their own protocols. For TCRbeta analysis, collaborator samples were shipped as frozen whole blood, as isolated PBMCs, or as DNA extracted from either sample type. From the cysteine through the phenylalanine, the CDR3 covers 16 amino acids. Only the CDR3 part of the read is kept: 48 bases, read in frame from the first base. The germline V gene provides CDR1 SGHTA and CDR2 FQGNSA. V and J are trimmed by 2 bases and 7 bases, and the gene matches miss 13 bases of the junction. Overall study outcomes, separate from this receptor: The quantity of clinical and demographic metadata differed by source and by participant and was supplied without curation.

TCRbeta CDR3 regions were amplified from genomic DNA by means of the immunoSEQ Assay, a bias-controlled multiplex PCR. In the authors' own workflow: The number of nucleated cells in each sample was estimated by amplification of reference gene primers within the assay. To quantify the absolute abundance of each unique TCRbeta CDR3 rearrangement, sequence reads were collapsed and filtered. For each sample, productive Simpson clonality was calculated by taking the square root of Simpson's diversity index across productive rearrangements. Sourced from immuneACCESS, this table was stored by TCRdb with only in-frame sequences that have V and J called. A share of the clones is absent; for the studies checked, an unresolved V gene accounts for under half, and the remainder has no known explanation. V and J calls and clone size come straight from that table; D and trimming were deduced from the DNA. Counted in this sample were hundreds of thousands of clones; over 70% of them appeared once. More than 8% of the sample belongs to the ten largest clones.

The chain is assembled from TRBV7-2 and TRBJ2-5, with TRBD2 matching 7 junction bases. The material sequenced was peripheral blood. The TCR was taken from a woman aged 45-59 years with acute or convalescent COVID-19. The nucleotides are TGTGCCAGCAGCTTATGGTCCAGCGGGATTGGGGGGACCCAGTACTTC. Translated, this gives CASSLWSSGIGGTQYF. Joined to the reference TRBV7-2 and TRBJ2-5 proteins, this CDR3 gives the full variable domain: GAGVSQSPSNKVTEKGKDVELRCDPISGHTALYWYRQSLGQGLEFLIYFQGNSAPDKSGLPSDRFSAERTGGSVSTLTIQRTQQEDSAVYLCASSLWSSGIGGTQYFGPGTRLLVL.